This TCR beta chain appears in the sequencing data of a study of blood T cell repertoires in COVID-19. The repertoire was sequenced with immunoSEQ multiplex PCR; TCRdb's copy has only in-frame clones and lacks some. The sample consists of more than 350,000 clones, around nine tenths of them appearing once. Input material: PBMCs or T cells enriched from blood (not recorded which). The source is a woman in her forties or fifties who had recovered from COVID-19.

CDR3 in DNA: TGCGCCAGCAGCTTGGCCGCGAGGTCTCTCTACAATGAGCAGTTCTTC. It codes for CASSLAARSLYNEQFF. The rearrangement uses TRBV5-1 and TRBJ2-1, with unresolved D. Trimming removed 0 bases at V and 3 bases at J, with 13 bases between. Germline CDR1 and CDR2: SGHRS and YFSETQ. This CDR3 is 16 amino acids long. The whole variable domain, remainder taken from reference TRBV5-1 and TRBJ2-1, is KAGVTQTPRYLIKTRGQQVTLSCSPISGHRSVSWYQQTPGQGLQFLFEYFSETQRNKGNFPGRFSGRQFSNSRSEMNVSTLELGDSALYLCASSLAARSLYNEQFFGPGTRLTVL.